These 27 T cell receptor beta chains were sequenced from one sample in a study of cytomegalovirus exposure and HLA in healthy donors (dated by TCRdb to about 2017). The receptor library was made with the immunoSEQ multiplex PCR assay. For the multiplex PCR, a mixture combining 60 forward primers for TCR Vbeta segments and 13 reverse primers for TCR Jbeta segments was used. This immuneACCESS table, as held by TCRdb, lists in-frame sequences with V and J called but not all clones. Of the missing ones, under half trace to an unresolved V gene in checked studies; the others have no known cause. The table for this sample lists roughly 170,000 clones; roughly four fifths of them were counted only once. Of the sample, 1.5% to 2% falls within the top ten clones. The specimen was PBMCs. The receptors shown here come from a man aged 50 to 59 in good health and CMV-seronegative.

This chain connects TRBV10-1 to TRBJ2-3; tentative D call: TRBD1 (5 bases). This CDR3 is 14 amino acids long. The germline CDR1 and CDR2 sequences are WNHNN and SYGVQD (reference sequence). Trimming took 10 bases from V and 0 from J, leaving 14 bases between them. CDR3 sequence: CATHPTASTDTQYF. The DNA of the CDR3 is TGCGCCACCCACCCGACAGCCAGCACAGATACGCAGTATTTT.

V usage is TRBV5-8 and J usage is TRBJ1-6; maybe TRBD1 (5 bases). The CDR3 has 15 amino acids. Deletions cut 4 bases from V and 9 bases from J, with 17 bases between. Germline CDR1 reads SGHTS; CDR2 reads YDEGEE. The CDR3 loop is CASSPGGGTRSPLHF. In nucleotides, the CDR3 is TGTGCCAGCAGCCCGGGGGGGGGAACGCGTTCACCCCTCCACTTT.

The rearrangement joins TRBV5-4 to TRBJ1-1, with D perhaps TRBD1 (5 bases). Germline CDR1 and CDR2: SGHNT and YYREEE (reference sequence). This CDR3 region has 16 residues. Between the trimmed V and J ends, which lost 6 bases and 0 bases, there was a span of 18 bases. CDR3 sequence reads: CASTLGLHPMNTEAFF. The DNA for the CDR3 is TGTGCCAGCACCCTGGGGCTACACCCCATGAACACTGAAGCTTTCTTT. Supplemented by reference TRBV5-4 and TRBJ1-1, the full variable domain reads ETGVTQSPTHLIKTRGQQVTLRCSSQSGHNTVSWYQQALGQGPQFIFQYYREEENGRGNFPPRFSGLQFPNYSSELNVNALELDDSALYLCASTLGLHPMNTEAFFGQGTRLTVV.

Here the CDR3 reads CASSFLPRGRRNSPLHF. In nucleotides, the CDR3 is TGTGCCAGCAGCTTCCTCCCCAGGGGAAGAAGGAATTCACCCCTCCACTTT. The chain carries TRBV7-8 and TRBJ1-6; possible D gene TRBD1, 6 bases. Germline CDR1 SGHVS, CDR2 FQNEAQ. Deletions cut 3 bases from V and 7 bases from J, with 19 bases between. The CDR3 runs 17 residues.

The genes are TRBV7-2 and TRBJ2-6; D ambiguous. V was trimmed by 5 bases and J by 0 bases, leaving 8 bases between them. The CDR3 has 15 residues. The germline V gene encodes CDR1 SGHTA and CDR2 FQGNSA. CDR3 sequence (DNA): TGTGCCAGCAGCCCCCGGGTCTCTGGGGCCAACGTCCTGACTTTC. Translation: CASSPRVSGANVLTF.

The chain links TRBV10-3 to TRBJ1-3, with D possibly being TRBD1 (5 bases). The CDR3 runs 13 residues. Germline V gene data show CDR1 as ENHRY and CDR2 as SYGVKD. The germline V and J ends were trimmed by 4 bases and 5 bases, with 9 bases remaining between them. The CDR3 protein is CAISGGERNTIYF. Here the CDR3 DNA reads TGTGCCATCAGTGGGGGGGAAAGAAACACCATATATTTT.

This rearrangement joins TRBV5-8 to TRBJ1-2; no definite D call. CDR1 and CDR2 from the germline V gene are SGHTS and YDEGEE. The length of the CDR3 is 14 residues. V lost 7 bases and J 1 base, leaving 14 bases between the germline ends. The CDR3 sequence is CASLFGGINYGYTF. CDR3 in DNA: TGTGCCAGCCTATTTGGAGGGATTAACTATGGCTACACCTTC.

This clone was observed a handful of times. This chain joins TRBV7-3 and TRBJ2-3, with D perhaps matching TRBD1 (6 bases). V was trimmed by 5 bases and J by 0 bases, leaving 12 bases between them. The CDR3 is made up of 15 amino acids. Germline V lookup: CDR1 SGHTA, CDR2 FQGTGA. The CDR3 region is CASSRTASSTDTQYF. The CDR3 bases are TGTGCCAGCAGCCGGACAGCGTCTAGCACAGATACGCAGTATTTT. Full variable domain (missing parts from reference TRBV7-3 and TRBJ2-3): GAGVSQTPSNKVTEKGKYVELRCDPISGHTALYWYRQSLGQGPEFLIYFQGTGAADDSGLPNDRFFAVRPEGSVSTLKIQRTERGDSAVYLCASSRTASSTDTQYFGPGTRLTVL.

This clone was seen only a few times. V is TRBV19 and J is TRBJ1-5; D might be TRBD1 (5 bases). Germline V lookup: CDR1 LNHDA, CDR2 SQIVND (reference sequence). Trimming removed 5 bases from V and 3 bases from J, with 14 bases in between. The CDR3 length is 15 residues. DNA of the CDR3: TGTGCCAGTAGTGAAGGCAGGGCGCACAATCAGCCCCAGCATTTT. Protein: CASSEGRAHNQPQHF.

The chain recombines TRBV9 with TRBJ2-5, with 10 bases lining up with TRBD1. After removal of 2 bases from V and 1 base from J, the junction contained 2 bases not matched to a gene. Germline V gene sequence: CDR1 SGDLS, CDR2 YYNGEE. This CDR3 has 15 amino acids. Here the CDR3 reads CASSVGTGAQETQYF. CDR3 nucleotides: TGTGCCAGCAGCGTGGGGACAGGGGCCCAAGAGACCCAGTACTTC.

The rearrangement uses TRBV9 and TRBJ1-1; 7 bases are a match to TRBD1. The CDR3 length is 13 residues. Germline CDR1 is SGDLS and CDR2 is YYNGEE. V was clipped by 4 bases and J by 1 base; unmatched bases: 1. The DNA of the CDR3 is TGTGCCAGCAGCTCAGGGGGGAACACTGAAGCTTTCTTT. Translated: CASSSGGNTEAFF.

V and J are TRBV18 and TRBJ2-5; the D is unclear. This CDR3 spans 15 amino acids. Germline loops: CDR1 KGHSH, CDR2 LQKENI. V lost 1 base and J lost 0, with 9 bases in between. The CDR3 region has the DNA TGTGCCAGCTCACCACTACAGACCCACCAAGAGACCCAGTACTTC. It specifies CASSPLQTHQETQYF.

This rearrangement joins TRBV5-1 to TRBJ1-3; TRBD1 matches 7 bases. The CDR3 sequence is 17 residues long. Germline assignment: CDR1 SGHRS and CDR2 YFSETQ. V was clipped by 4 bases and J by 0 bases; unmatched bases: 10. The CDR3, as DNA: TGCGCCAGCAGCATCGGACAGGCCCTCGGCTCTGGAAACACCATATATTTT. As protein: CASSIGQALGSGNTIYF.

The sample holds a few counts of this clone. The CDR3 bases are TGTGCCAGCAGCTTAGGATTGTGGGGACAGCCCAATTCACCCCTCCACTTT. It encodes CASSLGLWGQPNSPLHF. The rearrangement links TRBV11-2 to TRBJ1-6, with 7 bases aligning to TRBD1. V was clipped by 1 base and J by 7 bases; unmatched bases: 10. This CDR3 contains 17 residues. CDR1 SGHAT and CDR2 FQNNGV come from the germline V gene.

This chain links TRBV28 with TRBJ2-7; the D gene is possibly TRBD2 (6 bases). CDR1 is MDHEN, CDR2 SYDVKM, per germline. The germline V and J ends were trimmed by 5 bases and 2 bases, with 13 bases remaining between them. The CDR3 runs 14 residues. The CDR3 protein is CASSTSIVAYEQYF. In DNA form, the CDR3 reads TGTGCCAGCAGTACTAGCATCGTGGCCTACGAGCAGTACTTC.

J is TRBJ2-3 and V is TRBV4-1; D ambiguous. The CDR3 has 16 amino acids. The V gene's germline CDR1 is MGHRA and CDR2 YSYEKL. V lost 4 bases, J lost 0 bases, and 14 bases lay in between. In DNA, the CDR3 is TGCGCCAGCAGCCCCGAGGCCGGGTTTAGCACAGATACGCAGTATTTT. It is translated as CASSPEAGFSTDTQYF.

The gene calls are TRBV4-3 and TRBJ2-7; 12 nucleotides line up with TRBD2. CDR3 length: 19 residues. V trimming: 0 bases; J trimming: 2 bases; junction bases outside the gene matches: 11. CDR1 and CDR2 (germline): LGHNA, YSLEER. CDR3 region: CASSQETSSGRALPYEQYF. The CDR3 nucleotides are TGCGCCAGCAGCCAAGAAACCTCTAGCGGGAGGGCCCTTCCCTACGAGCAGTACTTC.

The chain joins TRBV28 to TRBJ1-2; TRBD1 matches 12 bases. Losses at the gene ends were 6 bases for V and 5 bases for J; bases not matched to a gene: 10. The CDR3 contains 16 residues. Per the germline V gene, CDR1 is MDHEN and CDR2 is SYDVKM. CDR3 residues: CASRSGQGAAGYGYTF. The DNA for the CDR3 is TGTGCCAGCAGATCGGGACAGGGGGCAGCAGGGTATGGCTACACCTTC.

This clone was observed a handful of times. This chain uses TRBV7-6 with TRBJ1-1, with 7 bases matching TRBD1. CDR3 length equals 12 residues. In germline, CDR1 is SGHVS, CDR2 FNYEAQ. Trimming took 6 bases from V and 7 from J; bases not matched to a gene: 5. Here the CDR3 reads CASRSHRGEAFF. The CDR3 DNA is TGTGCCAGCAGATCTCACAGGGGTGAAGCTTTCTTT.

This clone was seen only once. The gene calls are TRBV25-1 and TRBJ1-6; 10 bases are a match to TRBD1. V lost 11 bases, J lost 7 bases, and 5 bases stayed unmatched. The length of the CDR3 is 13 residues. Germline-derived CDR1 and CDR2 are MGHDK and SYGVNS. CDR3 DNA: TGTGCCGCCACGGACAGGGGGAATTCACCCCTCCACTTT. Translation: CAATDRGNSPLHF.

The chain joins TRBV6-5 to TRBJ1-2; 9 bases align to TRBD1. The V and J ends lost 0 bases and 14 bases, in that order; junction bases with no gene match: 7. The CDR3 spans 13 residues. CDR1 is MNHEY and CDR2 is SVGAGI in the germline V gene. Here the CDR3 reads CASSYSGQGSWTF. CDR3 DNA sequence: TGTGCCAGCAGTTACTCTGGACAGGGGTCATGGACCTTC.

The chain recombines TRBV18 with TRBJ2-3; 11 bases agree with TRBD2. Per germline, CDR1 KGHSH and CDR2 LQKENI. The CDR3 sequence is 17 residues long. J lost 2 bases, V lost 3 bases, and 7 bases had no gene match. CDR3 in amino acids: CASSPELAGAVTDTQYF. The CDR3, as DNA: TGTGCCAGCTCACCCGAACTAGCGGGGGCCGTCACAGATACGCAGTATTTT. Supplemented by reference TRBV18 and TRBJ2-3, the full variable domain reads NAGVMQNPRHLVRRRGQEARLRCSPMKGHSHVYWYRQLPEEGLKFMVYLQKENIIDESGMPKERFSAEFPKEGPSILRIQQVVRGDSAAYFCASSPELAGAVTDTQYFGPGTRLTVL.

The chain couples TRBV5-1 to TRBJ2-7, with 7 bases identical to TRBD1. From germline, CDR1 is SGHRS and CDR2 YFSETQ. The CDR3 runs 15 residues. Trimming at V came to 0 bases and at J to 3 bases, leaving 6 bases not matched to a gene. CDR3 residues: CASSLVATGNYEQYF. In nucleotides, the CDR3 is TGCGCCAGCAGCTTGGTTGCGACAGGGAACTACGAGCAGTACTTC.

This clone has only one observation. The V call is TRBV7-9, the J call TRBJ2-7; D is possibly TRBD2 (5 bases). Trimming removed 1 base at V and 7 bases at J, with 11 bases between. The germline V gene has CDR1 SEHNR and CDR2 FQNEAQ (reference sequence). This CDR3 is built from 13 residues. CDR3 residues: CASSLGVPGEQYF. CDR3 in DNA: TGTGCCAGCAGCTTAGGGGTCCCGGGGGAGCAGTACTTC.

The CDR3 DNA is TGTGCCAGCAGCTGGGACAGGGAGGCTTACGAGCAGTACTTC. It codes for CASSWDREAYEQYF. J is TRBJ2-7 and V is TRBV5-6, with 9 bases identical to TRBD1. CDR3 length equals 14 residues. Germline V gives CDR1 SGHDT, CDR2 YYEEEE. The trim removed 3 bases at V and 4 bases at J, leaving 5 bases unmatched.

This sequence joins TRBV12-5 and TRBJ2-7, with D possibly matching TRBD2 (6 bases). The CDR3 is 12 amino acids. The V end was cut by 6 bases, the J end by 7 bases, with 13 bases between. Germline V gene sequence: CDR1 LGHNT, CDR2 FRNRAP. Here the CDR3 reads CASGQAGGEQYF. As DNA, the CDR3 is TGTGCTAGTGGCCAAGCAGGAGGGGAGCAGTACTTC.

The V call is TRBV18, the J call TRBJ1-5; tentative D call: TRBD1 (5 bases). This CDR3 region has 15 residues. Germline V lookup: CDR1 KGHSH, CDR2 LQKENI. V lost 2 bases and J 3 bases, leaving 11 bases between the germline ends. Here the CDR3 reads CASSPDSNFNQPQHF. The CDR3 region has the DNA TGTGCCAGCTCACCAGACAGCAACTTCAATCAGCCCCAGCATTTT.